What follows are 21 T cell receptor beta chains derived from one specimen sequenced in a study of blood T cell repertoires in COVID-19. Sequencing was performed with immunoSEQ multiplex PCR; in TCRdb, only in-frame clones are kept and a portion is missing. This sample carries 150,000 to 200,000 clones, approximately 86% of them seen once, and the ten largest clones take 0.99%. Sequencing used peripheral blood. These TCRs come from a man younger than 35 with acute or convalescent COVID-19.

The chain is built from TRBV11-2 and TRBJ1-2, with D unresolved. The germline V gene has CDR1 SGHAT and CDR2 FQNNGV. V was shortened by 4 bases and J by 8 bases, with 11 bases between the two germline ends. The CDR3 runs 12 residues. CDR3 DNA: TGTGCCAGCAGCTCCTCCATGGAGGGCTACACCTTC. Translated, it gives CASSSSMEGYTF.

The genes are TRBV19 and TRBJ1-5; 7 nucleotides match TRBD1. The CDR3 has 14 amino acids. V trimming: 5 bases; J trimming: 5 bases; junction bases outside the gene matches: 6. Germline loops: CDR1 LNHDA, CDR2 SQIVND (reference sequence). The CDR3 sequence is CASSLGQEYQPQHF. Written as DNA, the CDR3 is TGTGCCAGTAGTTTAGGACAGGAGTATCAGCCCCAGCATTTT. Full variable domain (outside the CDR3, taken from reference TRBV19 and TRBJ1-5): DGGITQSPKYLFRKEGQNVTLSCEQNLNHDAMYWYRQDPGQGLRLIYYSQIVNDFQKGDIAEGYSVSREKKESFPLTVTSAQKNPTAFYLCASSLGQEYQPQHFGDGTRLSIL.

The rearrangement links TRBV19 to TRBJ2-1, with 15 bases aligning to TRBD2. The CDR3 is 16 amino acids. The germline V gene has CDR1 LNHDA and CDR2 SQIVND (reference sequence). The V segment lost 7 bases and the J segment 7 bases; nucleotides outside the gene matches: 8. This chain's CDR3 is CASNPSGTSGRNEQFF. The CDR3 DNA reads as TGTGCCAGTAATCCCTCCGGGACTAGCGGGAGGAATGAGCAGTTCTTC.

The V and J genes are TRBV24-1 and TRBJ2-3; 8 nucleotides match TRBD2. V lost 1 base, J lost 5 bases, and 25 bases stayed unmatched. This CDR3 comprises 22 residues. The V gene's germline CDR1 is KGHDR and CDR2 SFDVKD. The DNA of the CDR3 is TGTGCCACCAGTGATTTCAACCCCAGACGAGCGGGGGCCCTACAAGCGAGAGATACGCAGTATTTT. This codes for CATSDFNPRRAGALQARDTQYF.

The chain joins TRBV5-5 to TRBJ2-7; TRBD1 matches 12 bases. The CDR3 length is 15 residues. After removal of 5 bases from V and 4 bases from J, the junction contained 7 bases not matched to a gene. CDR1 is SGHKS and CDR2 is YYEKEE in the germline V gene (reference sequence). The CDR3 nucleotides read TGTGCCAGCAGGCTGGGGACAGGGGGCTCGTACGAGCAGTACTTC. Translating gives CASRLGTGGSYEQYF. The entire variable domain, with the rest obtained from reference TRBV5-5 and TRBJ2-7, is as follows: DAGVTQSPTHLIKTRGQQVTLRCSPISGHKSVSWYQQVLGQGPQFIFQYYEKEERGRGNFPDRFSARQFPNYSSELNVNALLLGDSALYLCASRLGTGGSYEQYFGPGTRLTVT.

V is TRBV7-6 and J is TRBJ2-4; maybe TRBD2 (5 bases). With 5 bases removed from V and 1 base from J, the gap between germline ends came to 12 bases. Germline CDR1 is SGHVS and CDR2 is FNYEAQ. The CDR3 runs 15 residues. CDR3 bases: TGTGCCAGCAGCCCATCCGGGGAGGCCAAAAACATTCAGTACTTC. This sequence encodes CASSPSGEAKNIQYF. The full variable domain, completed using reference TRBV7-6 and TRBJ2-4, is GAGVSQSPRYKVTKRGQDVALRCDPISGHVSLYWYRQALGQGPEFLTYFNYEAQQDKSGLPNDRFSAERPEGSISTLTIQRTEQRDSAMYRCASSPSGEAKNIQYFGAGTRLSVL.

The rearrangement uses TRBV30 and TRBJ2-7; 7 bases align to TRBD2. J gave up 5 bases and V 0 bases, and 10 bases lay outside the gene matches. In germline, CDR1 is GTSNPN, CDR2 SVGIG (reference sequence). This CDR3 region has 15 residues. This chain's CDR3 is CAWSVPLLAADEQYF. The CDR3 coding sequence is TGTGCCTGGAGTGTACCCTTGCTAGCGGCGGACGAGCAGTACTTC.

This sequence joins TRBV18 and TRBJ1-5; 8 nucleotides line up with TRBD1. Per the germline V gene, CDR1 is KGHSH and CDR2 is LQKENI. The J segment lost 3 bases and the V segment lost 5 bases, leaving 6 bases of the junction unmatched. The CDR3 consists of 15 residues. The CDR3 nucleotides are TGTGCCAGCTCAGCAGGGACAGGTCCCAATCAGCCCCAGCATTTT. Its protein product is CASSAGTGPNQPQHF.

This clone was counted between two and nine times. This sequence joins TRBV5-1 and TRBJ2-7; 10 bases align to TRBD1. The CDR3 loop spans 15 amino acids. Looked up from germline, CDR1 is SGHRS and CDR2 is YFSETQ. The trim removed 4 bases at V and 2 bases at J, leaving 6 bases unmatched. The CDR3 region is CASSPGGTGAYEQYF. As DNA, the CDR3 is TGCGCCAGCAGCCCGGGAGGGACAGGGGCCTACGAGCAGTACTTC.

This chain connects TRBV6-4 to TRBJ2-1; TRBD1 matches 10 bases. Per germline, CDR1 MRHNA and CDR2 SNTAGT. J gave up 13 bases and V 7 bases, and 4 bases lay outside the gene matches. This CDR3 has 11 residues. The CDR3 nucleotides are TGTGCCAGCACGACAGGGGGCTTCCAGTTCTTC. This translates into CASTTGGFQFF.

The V call is TRBV11-3, the J call TRBJ2-7; TRBD1 matches 8 bases. CDR1 and CDR2 from the germline V gene are SGHNT and YENEEA. With 3 bases clipped from V and 5 bases from J, the junction kept 3 bases outside the gene matches. CDR3 length equals 13 residues. The CDR3 protein is CASSFDRGHEQYV. Here the CDR3 DNA reads TGTGCCAGCAGCTTTGACAGGGGCCACGAGCAGTACGTC.

V gene TRBV7-3 combines with J gene TRBJ2-3, with unresolved D. Germline lookup yields CDR1 SGHTA and CDR2 FQGTGA. The CDR3 length is 15 residues. Trimming took off 0 bases at V and 4 bases at J, with 11 bases between the two ends. DNA of the CDR3: TGTGCCAGCAGCTTAACGACGGGTCTTTCAGATACGCAGTATTTT. It encodes CASSLTTGLSDTQYF.

This chain joins TRBV7-2 and TRBJ2-1, with 10 bases lining up with TRBD1. The CDR3 consists of 15 residues. V lost 4 bases to trimming and J lost 5 bases; unmatched junction nucleotides: 5. In germline, CDR1 is SGHTA, CDR2 FQGNSA. Here the CDR3 reads CASSSGTGVHNEQFF. Written as DNA, the CDR3 is TGTGCCAGCAGCTCCGGGACAGGGGTGCACAATGAGCAGTTCTTC.

The chain links TRBV4-1 to TRBJ2-7; 7 bases map to TRBD2. V shed 1 base and J 2 bases; nucleotides not matched to a gene: 8. Germline V lookup: CDR1 MGHRA, CDR2 YSYEKL. This CDR3 has 16 amino acids. CDR3 in amino acids: CASSQAASGLTYEQYF. The CDR3 region has the DNA TGCGCCAGCAGCCAAGCGGCTAGCGGACTTACCTACGAGCAGTACTTC.

The gene calls are TRBV2 and TRBJ2-3; 7 bases align to TRBD1. This CDR3 spans 16 amino acids. The trim removed 8 bases at V and 2 bases at J, leaving 13 bases unmatched. The germline gives CDR1 SNHLY, CDR2 FYNNEI. Here the CDR3 reads CASGYSNRGITDTQYF. The CDR3 DNA sequence: TGTGCCAGCGGATACAGCAACAGGGGAATCACAGATACGCAGTATTTT.

The genes are TRBV7-9 and TRBJ2-1, with TRBD1 matching over 7 bases. The CDR3 loop spans 16 amino acids. Germline V lookup: CDR1 SEHNR, CDR2 FQNEAQ (reference sequence). V trimming: 5 bases; J trimming: 4 bases; junction bases outside the gene matches: 11. CDR3 DNA: TGTGCCAGCAGCCCACACACCGGGACAGCATACAATGAGCAGTTCTTC. Encoded protein: CASSPHTGTAYNEQFF. Full variable domain (rest looked up from reference TRBV7-9 and TRBJ2-1): DTGVSQNPRHKITKRGQNVTFRCDPISEHNRLYWYRQTLGQGPEFLTYFQNEAQLEKSRLLSDRFSAERPKGSFSTLEIQRTEQGDSAMYLCASSPHTGTAYNEQFFGPGTRLTVL.

This chain uses TRBV27 with TRBJ1-1; D may be TRBD1 (6 bases). The CDR3 runs to 13 residues. V lost 5 bases and J lost 4, with 11 bases in between. Germline assignment: CDR1 MNHEY and CDR2 SMNVEV (reference sequence). CDR3 DNA sequence: TGTGCCAGCAGTCTAGGACAGTCCACTGAAGCTTTCTTT. This encodes CASSLGQSTEAFF.

The rearrangement uses TRBV6-5 and TRBJ2-1, with D maybe TRBD1 (6 bases). The CDR3 contains 16 residues. V was clipped by 0 bases and J by 0 bases, with 9 bases between them. Per the germline V gene, CDR1 is MNHEY and CDR2 is SVGAGI. The CDR3 coding sequence is TGTGCCAGCAGTTACTCCGGACAGAGCTCCTACAATGAGCAGTTCTTC. Protein sequence: CASSYSGQSSYNEQFF.

This clone was seen more than once but under ten times. This chain links TRBV28 with TRBJ2-3; 10 nucleotides align to TRBD1. Trimming took 10 bases from V and 1 from J; bases not matched to a gene: 8. Germline CDR1 MDHEN, CDR2 SYDVKM. The CDR3 spans 15 residues. The DNA for the CDR3 is TGTGCCATCCGGGAGGGGACAGGGGGCACAGATACGCAGTATTTT. Its protein product is CAIREGTGGTDTQYF.

The chain couples TRBV3-1 (or the pseudogene TRBV3-2) to TRBJ2-4; TRBD2 agrees at 8 bases. This CDR3 region has 15 residues. Germline CDR1 reads LGHDT; CDR2 reads YNNKEL (reference sequence). V dropped 1 base and J dropped 6; count of bases not matched to a gene: 5. CDR3 DNA: TGTGCCAGCAGCCAAGGAACAGCGGGGGTAAACATTCAGTACTTC. Protein product: CASSQGTAGVNIQYF.

The rearrangement uses TRBV5-4 and TRBJ2-2, with D perhaps TRBD1 (7 bases). The CDR3 contains 15 residues. Trimming took off 4 bases at V and 5 bases at J, with 15 bases between the two ends. CDR1 and CDR2 from the germline V gene are SGHNT and YYREEE (reference sequence). CDR3 sequence (DNA): TGTGCCAGCAGCCCCATGACAGGGAGGACCGGGGAGCTGTTTTTT. This translates into CASSPMTGRTGELFF.